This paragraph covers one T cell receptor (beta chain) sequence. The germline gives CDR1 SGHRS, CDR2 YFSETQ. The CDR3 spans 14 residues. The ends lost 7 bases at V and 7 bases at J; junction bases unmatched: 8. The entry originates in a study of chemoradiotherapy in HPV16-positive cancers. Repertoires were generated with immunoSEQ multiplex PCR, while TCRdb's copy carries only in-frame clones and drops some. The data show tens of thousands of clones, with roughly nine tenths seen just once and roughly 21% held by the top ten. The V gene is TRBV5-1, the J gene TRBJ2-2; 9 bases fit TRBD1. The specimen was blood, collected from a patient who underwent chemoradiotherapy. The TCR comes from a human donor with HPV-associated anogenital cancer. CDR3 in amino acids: CASGTGQGFGELFF. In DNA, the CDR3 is TGCGCCAGCGGCACGGGACAGGGTTTCGGGGAGCTGTTTTTT.